The rows below give T cell receptor beta chains drawn from one sample of a study of post-analysis software for immune sequencing data. TCRdb reprocessed the PCR reads with MiXCR, giving one entry per CDR3 protein. The sample has 600,000 to 700,000 distinct CDR3 sequences; around 64% are singletons. Sequencing used blood. These receptor sequences come from a girl aged 2-10 years with multiple sclerosis. The CDR3 runs from the conserved cysteine through the conserved F or W. A D gene is named only where the DNA matches it firmly. Size tells how often a clone was seen (once, few, many) or the class of an expanded clone, and some rows leave it out.

>-|TRBJ2-7|-|TRBV7-9
TGTGCCAGCAGCTTTGGAGCCCCGTTAGAGGGGCAGTACTTC
CASSFGAPLEGQYF
>-|TRBJ2-3|-|TRBV2
TGTGCCAGCAGTGACGGTAGTCTCAACACAGATACGCAGTATTTT
CASSDGSLNTDTQYF
>TRBD1|TRBJ2-3|-|TRBV14
TGTGCCAGCAGCCACCGGACAGGGGGGGCAGATACGCAGTATTTT
CASSHRTGGADTQYF
>TRBD2|TRBJ2-1|-|TRBV5-5
TGTGCCAGCAGCTTCTCTGCTAGCGGAGACAATGAGCAGTTCTTC
CASSFSASGDNEQFF
>TRBD1|TRBJ1-1|-|TRBV24-1
TGTGCCACCAGTGCGACAGGGTCGAACACTGAAGCTTTCTTT
CATSATGSNTEAFF
>TRBD1|TRBJ1-1|-|TRBV5-4
TGTGCCAGCAGCTGGGACAGCAATGAAGCTTTCTTT
CASSWDSNEAFF
>TRBD1|TRBJ2-1|-|TRBV20-1
TGCAGTGCTAGGGGCACAGGGGGCAAGAGCTCCTACAATGAGCAGTTCTTC
CSARGTGGKSSYNEQFF
>-|TRBJ1-1|-|TRBV6-2/TRBV6-3
TGTGCCAGCAGGGTCGCCCCGACTAATGAAGCTTTCTTT
CASRVAPTNEAFF
>-|TRBJ1-1|-|TRBV5-1
TGCGCCAGCAGGGATGGGGGCACTGAAGCTTTCTTT
CASRDGGTEAFF
>-|TRBJ2-7|-|TRBV12-3/TRBV12-4
TGTGCCAGCAGTTTCGGAGGGGACAACTCCTACGAGCAGTACTTC
CASSFGGDNSYEQYF
>-|TRBJ2-4|-|TRBV6-2/TRBV6-3
TGTGCCAGCAGTCCGACTCTAGGCAATGAGCAGTACTTC
CASSPTLGNEQYF
>-|TRBJ1-5|few|TRBV6-6
TGTGCCAGCAGGAAGGGGGGTAATCAGCCCCAGCATTTT
CASRKGGNQPQHF
>TRBD2|TRBJ2-1|-|TRBV4-1
TGCGCCAGCAGCCAAGATTCCCCCGCGACTAGCGGGAGAAATGAGCAGTTCTTC
CASSQDSPATSGRNEQFF
>-|TRBJ1-6|-|TRBV12-3/TRBV12-4
TGTGCCAGCAGGGACGTCGGGCTACGTTCACCCCTCCACTTT
CASRDVGLRSPLHF
>-|TRBJ1-1|few|TRBV7-2
TGTGCCAGCAGCCCAAGCCTTACACAGGATGAAGCTTTCTTT
CASSPSLTQDEAFF
>TRBD2|TRBJ2-7|-|TRBV12-3/TRBV12-4
TGTGCCAGCAGCCTCGGTCCTTTCCGGACTAGCGGGAAGTACGAGCAGTACTTC
CASSLGPFRTSGKYEQYF
>TRBD2|TRBJ2-7|-|TRBV7-2
TGTGCCAGCAGCCCGATGACTAGCGGGAGCTACGAGCAGTACTTC
CASSPMTSGSYEQYF
>-|TRBJ2-7|few|TRBV7-9
TGTGCCAGCAGCTTAGGACAGTACTACGAGCAGTACTTC
CASSLGQYYEQYF
>-|TRBJ1-2|-|TRBV7-9
TGTGCCAGCAGCCCAAGTGGGGGGGCTGGCTACACCTTC
CASSPSGGAGYTF
>TRBD2|TRBJ2-7|few|TRBV20-1
TGCAGTGCTAGTATCCTGTCAGCGGGAGGCTCCTACGAGCAGTACTTC
CSASILSAGGSYEQYF
>-|TRBJ1-2|once|TRBV7-8
TGTGCCAGCAGCTTAGCGCGCTTTATCGGGGGCGCTAATAATGGCTACACCTTC
CASSLARFIGGANNGYTF
>-|TRBJ1-1|-|TRBV3-1
TGTGCCAGCAGCCTTCAGGGGTGGAGGGGTGAAGCTTTCTTT
CASSLQGWRGEAFF
>-|TRBJ2-1|-|TRBV2
TGTGCCAGCATGAGCGGAACCCTCTACGATGAGCAGTTCTTC
CASMSGTLYDEQFF
>TRBD1|TRBJ1-1|few|TRBV29-1
TGCAGCGGTGCAGGGGGCGGCACTGAAGCTTTCTTT
CSGAGGGTEAFF
>TRBD2|TRBJ2-5|-|TRBV15
TGTGCCACCAGCAGAGAGACTAGCGGTCAGGGTGAGCAGTACTTC
CATSRETSGQGEQYF
>-|TRBJ1-5|-|TRBV7-9
TGTGCCAGCAGCTTTGAAGGTGGGGGACGGTTCAATCAGCCCCAGCATTTT
CASSFEGGGRFNQPQHF
>-|TRBJ2-1|few|TRBV27
TGTGCCAGCATCCGGCAGAATGAGCAGTTCTTC
CASIRQNEQFF
>-|TRBJ2-3|-|TRBV12-3/TRBV12-4
TGTGCCAGCAGCCGAGGTAGCAGATCGAACACAGATACGCAGTATTTT
CASSRGSRSNTDTQYF
>-|TRBJ2-6|-|TRBV12-3/TRBV12-4
TGTGCCAGCAGGATAGGACGGAGGGCCAACGTCCTGACTTTC
CASRIGRRANVLTF
>-|TRBJ1-2|-|TRBV6-1
TGTGCCAGCAGTCTAGGACTGGGGACCTCGATTAACTATGGCTACACCTTC
CASSLGLGTSINYGYTF
>-|TRBJ1-4|-|TRBV5-1
TGCGCCAGCAGCTTCAATGACAGGCCTACACCCGAAAAACTGTTTTTT
CASSFNDRPTPEKLFF
>TRBD2|TRBJ2-1|-|TRBV20-1
TGCAGTGCTCTCAAGGGGCTAGCGGGGGTTTACAATGAGCAGTTCTTC
CSALKGLAGVYNEQFF
>TRBD2|TRBJ2-3|-|TRBV29-1
TGCAGCGTCTCGATGGGGCTAGCGGGTACTAGCACAGATACGCAGTATTTT
CSVSMGLAGTSTDTQYF
>-|TRBJ2-3|-|TRBV12-3/TRBV12-4
TGTGCCAGCAGCTTTGGACAGAGCACAGATACGCAGTATTTT
CASSFGQSTDTQYF
>-|TRBJ2-7|few|TRBV7-2
TGTGCCAGCAGCCCCGATAACCTCTACGAGCAGTACTTC
CASSPDNLYEQYF
>-|TRBJ1-1|-|TRBV6-6
TGTGCCAGCAGTTACGGGGTGGGGGAGGGAGGCCCTGAAGCTTTCTTT
CASSYGVGEGGPEAFF
>-|TRBJ2-4|-|TRBV12-3/TRBV12-4
TGCGCCAGCAGCTTTGGGGGCCTAGCCAAAAACATTCAGTACTTC
CASSFGGLAKNIQYF
>TRBD2|TRBJ2-1|-|TRBV20-1
TGCAGTGCCCCCGGGCTAGCGGGAGCGGTTGAGCAGTTCTTC
CSAPGLAGAVEQFF
>-|TRBJ2-1|few|TRBV7-9
TGTGCCAGCAGCTTATACGGGGGCAATGAGCAGTTCTTC
CASSLYGGNEQFF
>-|TRBJ1-2|-|TRBV4-2
TGTGCCAGCAGCCAAAATCAAGCTAACTATGGCTACACCTTC
CASSQNQANYGYTF
>-|TRBJ1-2|-|TRBV12-3/TRBV12-4
TGTGCCAGCAGTTCGCTAGCCGGGACGGCCAACTATGGCTACACCTTC
CASSSLAGTANYGYTF
>-|TRBJ2-1|-|TRBV3-1
TGTGCCAGCAGCCAAGATACTGGGTTAGACTCCTACAATGAGCAGTTCTTC
CASSQDTGLDSYNEQFF
>-|TRBJ2-1|-|TRBV27
TGTGCCAGCAGTCCCCGGACAGCGGCAGTCGATGAGCAGTTCTTC
CASSPRTAAVDEQFF
>-|TRBJ2-7|once|TRBV2
TGTGCCAGCAGTGAAAACAGGGGAGGGGGCGAGCAGTACTTC
CASSENRGGGEQYF